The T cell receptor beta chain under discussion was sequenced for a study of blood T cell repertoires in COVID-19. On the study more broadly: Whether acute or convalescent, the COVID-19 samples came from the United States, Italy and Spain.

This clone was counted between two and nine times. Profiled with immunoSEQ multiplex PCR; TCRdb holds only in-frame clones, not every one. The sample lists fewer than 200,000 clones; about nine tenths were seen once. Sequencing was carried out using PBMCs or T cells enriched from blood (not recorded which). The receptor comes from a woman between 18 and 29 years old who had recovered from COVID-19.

The CDR3 region has the DNA TGTGCCAGCAGCATCAGGGCCATGAACACTGAAGCTTTCTTT. It is translated as CASSIRAMNTEAFF. The V call is TRBV27, the J call TRBJ1-1, with D possibly being TRBD1 (5 bases). This CDR3 has 14 amino acids. V was cut by 6 bases and J by 0 bases, with 11 bases left in between. The germline V gene encodes CDR1 MNHEY and CDR2 SMNVEV (reference sequence).